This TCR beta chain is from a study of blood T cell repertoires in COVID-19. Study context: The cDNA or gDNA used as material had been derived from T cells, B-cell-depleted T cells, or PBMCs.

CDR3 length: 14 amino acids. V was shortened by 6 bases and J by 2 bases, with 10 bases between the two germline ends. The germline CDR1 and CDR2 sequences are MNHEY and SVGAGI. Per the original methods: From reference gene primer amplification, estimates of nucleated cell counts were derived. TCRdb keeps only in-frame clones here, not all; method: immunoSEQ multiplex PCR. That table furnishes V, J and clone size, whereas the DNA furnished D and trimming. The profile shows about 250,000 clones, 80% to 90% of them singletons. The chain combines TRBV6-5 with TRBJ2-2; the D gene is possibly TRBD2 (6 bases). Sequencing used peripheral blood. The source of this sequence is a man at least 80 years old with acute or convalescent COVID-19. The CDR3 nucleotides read TGTGCCAGCAGCCGGGACTTAAACACCGGGGAGCTGTTTTTT. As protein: CASSRDLNTGELFF.